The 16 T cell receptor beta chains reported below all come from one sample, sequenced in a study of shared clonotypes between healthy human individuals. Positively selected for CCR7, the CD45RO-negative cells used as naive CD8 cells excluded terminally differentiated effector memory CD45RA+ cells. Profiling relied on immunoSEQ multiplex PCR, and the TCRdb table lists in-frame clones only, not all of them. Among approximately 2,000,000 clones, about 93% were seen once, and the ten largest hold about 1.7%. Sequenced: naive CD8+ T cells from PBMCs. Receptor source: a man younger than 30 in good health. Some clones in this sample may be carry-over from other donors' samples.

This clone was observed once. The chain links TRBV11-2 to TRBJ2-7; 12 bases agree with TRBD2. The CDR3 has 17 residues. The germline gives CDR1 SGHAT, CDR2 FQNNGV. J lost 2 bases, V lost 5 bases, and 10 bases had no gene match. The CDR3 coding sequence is TGTGCCAGCAGCCCCCGGGGACTAGCGGGTCCCACCTACGAGCAGTACTTC. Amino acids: CASSPRGLAGPTYEQYF.

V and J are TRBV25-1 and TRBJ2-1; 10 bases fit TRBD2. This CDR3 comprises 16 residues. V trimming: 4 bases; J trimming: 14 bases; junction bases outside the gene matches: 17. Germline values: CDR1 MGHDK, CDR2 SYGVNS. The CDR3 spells CASSVRPSGSFRRKFF. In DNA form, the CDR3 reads TGTGCCAGCAGTGTACGCCCTAGCGGGAGTTTCCGCCGAAAGTTCTTC.

For the CDR3, the DNA is TGTGCCAGCAGCAACCCTATCCGGTCAGGGGAGGGAGGAGGCTACACCTTC. Translation gives CASSNPIRSGEGGGYTF. V and J are TRBV21-1 and TRBJ1-2. TRBV21-1 is designated a pseudogene. The CDR3 has 17 residues.

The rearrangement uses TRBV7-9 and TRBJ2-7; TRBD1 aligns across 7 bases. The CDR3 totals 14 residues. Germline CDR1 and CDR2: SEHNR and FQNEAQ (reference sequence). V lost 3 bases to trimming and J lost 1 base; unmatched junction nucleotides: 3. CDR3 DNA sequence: TGTGCCAGCAGCTTTGACAGGGCTTCCTACGAGCAGTACTTC. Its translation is CASSFDRASYEQYF.

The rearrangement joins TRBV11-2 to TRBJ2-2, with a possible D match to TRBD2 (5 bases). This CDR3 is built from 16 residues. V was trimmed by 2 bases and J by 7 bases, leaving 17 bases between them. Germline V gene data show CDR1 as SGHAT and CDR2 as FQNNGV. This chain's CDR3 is CASSLYRGARGGELFF. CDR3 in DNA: TGTGCCAGCAGCTTATACCGGGGAGCTCGGGGCGGGGAGCTGTTTTTT.

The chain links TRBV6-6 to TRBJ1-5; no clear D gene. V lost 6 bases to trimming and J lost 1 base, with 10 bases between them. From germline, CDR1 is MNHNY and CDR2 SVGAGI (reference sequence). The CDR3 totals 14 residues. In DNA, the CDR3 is TGTGCCAGCAGCATCGGCGGAAGCAATCAGCCCCAGCATTTT. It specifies CASSIGGSNQPQHF.

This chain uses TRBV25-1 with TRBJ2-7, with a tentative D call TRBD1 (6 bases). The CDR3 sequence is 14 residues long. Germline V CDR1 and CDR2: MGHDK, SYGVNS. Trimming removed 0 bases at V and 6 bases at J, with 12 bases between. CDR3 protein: CASSEYRQVVEQYF. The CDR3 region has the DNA TGTGCCAGCAGTGAATACAGACAGGTTGTCGAGCAGTACTTC.

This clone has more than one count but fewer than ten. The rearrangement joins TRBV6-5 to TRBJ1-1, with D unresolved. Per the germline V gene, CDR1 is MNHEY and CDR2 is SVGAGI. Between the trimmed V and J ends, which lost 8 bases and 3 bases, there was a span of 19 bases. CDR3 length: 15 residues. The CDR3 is CASHPAEELDTEAFF. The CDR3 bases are TGTGCCAGCCATCCTGCAGAGGAGTTAGACACTGAAGCTTTCTTT.

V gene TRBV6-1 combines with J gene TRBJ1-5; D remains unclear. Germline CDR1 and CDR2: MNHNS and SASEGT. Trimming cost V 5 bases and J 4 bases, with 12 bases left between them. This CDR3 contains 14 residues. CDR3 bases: TGTGCCAGCAGTCCCCGAAGCGTTAATCAGCCCCAGCATTTT. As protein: CASSPRSVNQPQHF.

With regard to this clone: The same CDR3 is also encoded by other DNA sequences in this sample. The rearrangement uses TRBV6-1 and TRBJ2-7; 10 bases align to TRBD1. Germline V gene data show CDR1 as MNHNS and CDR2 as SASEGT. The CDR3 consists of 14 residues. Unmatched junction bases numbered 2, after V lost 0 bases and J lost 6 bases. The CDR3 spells CASSEAGTGAEQYF. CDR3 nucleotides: TGTGCCAGCAGTGAAGCCGGGACAGGGGCCGAGCAGTACTTC.

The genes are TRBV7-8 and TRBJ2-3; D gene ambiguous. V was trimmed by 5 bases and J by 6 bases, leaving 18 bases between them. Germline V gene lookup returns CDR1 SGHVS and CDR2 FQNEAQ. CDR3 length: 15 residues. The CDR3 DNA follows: TGTGCCAGCAGCCCCTCATGGGCCGGCGCCGATACGCAGTATTTT. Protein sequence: CASSPSWAGADTQYF.

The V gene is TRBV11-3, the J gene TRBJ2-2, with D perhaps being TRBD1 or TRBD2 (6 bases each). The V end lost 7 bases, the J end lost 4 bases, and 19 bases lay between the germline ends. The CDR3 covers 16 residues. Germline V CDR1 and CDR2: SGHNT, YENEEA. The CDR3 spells CASTTSRGERTGELFF. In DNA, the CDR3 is TGTGCCAGCACAACGAGTAGGGGGGAGCGCACCGGGGAGCTGTTTTTT.

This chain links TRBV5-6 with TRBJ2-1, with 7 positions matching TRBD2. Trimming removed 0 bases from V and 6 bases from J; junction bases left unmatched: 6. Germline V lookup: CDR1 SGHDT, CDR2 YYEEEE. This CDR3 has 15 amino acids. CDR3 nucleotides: TGTGCCAGCAGCTTGGTTGCGGGAGTAACCAATGAGCAGTTCTTC. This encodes CASSLVAGVTNEQFF.

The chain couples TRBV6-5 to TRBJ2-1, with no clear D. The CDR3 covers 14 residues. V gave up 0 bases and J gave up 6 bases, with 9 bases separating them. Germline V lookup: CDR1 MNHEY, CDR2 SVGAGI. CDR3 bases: TGTGCCAGCAGTTACTCCTGGGTAGGCAATGAGCAGTTCTTC. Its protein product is CASSYSWVGNEQFF.

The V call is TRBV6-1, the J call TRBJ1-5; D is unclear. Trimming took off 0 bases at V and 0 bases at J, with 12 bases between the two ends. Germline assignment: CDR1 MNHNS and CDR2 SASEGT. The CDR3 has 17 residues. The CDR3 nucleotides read TGTGCCAGCAGTGAAGCGAGGGTGGGGTATAGCAATCAGCCCCAGCATTTT. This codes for CASSEARVGYSNQPQHF.

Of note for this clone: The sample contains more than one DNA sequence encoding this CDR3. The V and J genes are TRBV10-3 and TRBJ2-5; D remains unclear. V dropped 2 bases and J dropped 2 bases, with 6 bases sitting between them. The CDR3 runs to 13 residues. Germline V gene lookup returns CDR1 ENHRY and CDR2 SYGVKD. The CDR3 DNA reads TGTGCCATCAGTGAGGTATTACAAGAGACCCAGTACTTC. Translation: CAISEVLQETQYF.